The sequence of this TCR beta chain was determined in a study of regulatory T cells in long-lasting Graves disease. This clonotype was seen repeatedly, ten times or more. Time point described: persistent/refractory GD, antithyroid drugs over 5 years with positive TRAb. From RNA extracted from PBMCs, the TCR library was made. Libraries of TCR beta came from iRepertoire HTBI primers plus Arm-PCR of CDR3 regions. Via MiXCR, TCRdb re-called the multiplex PCR reads, giving one row per CDR3 protein. The sample contains about 430,000 distinct CDR3 sequences, roughly a fifth of which appear only once. The specimen was peripheral blood mononuclear cells (PBMCs), collected when the disease was refractory, from a patient treated with antithyroid drugs. This receptor was obtained from a female donor with Graves disease.

The chain's CDR3 is CASSPGTVVDTGELFF. In DNA form, the CDR3 reads TGTGCCAGCAGCCCCGGGACAGTAGTTGACACCGGGGAGCTGTTTTTT. This chain joins TRBV7-9 and TRBJ2-2; TRBD1 matches 7 bases. CDR3 size: 16 residues. CDR1 and CDR2 (germline): SEHNR, FQNEAQ (reference sequence). V lost 5 bases, J lost 3 bases, and 9 bases stayed unmatched. Complete variable domain (other parts from reference TRBV7-9 and TRBJ2-2): DTGVSQNPRHKITKRGQNVTFRCDPISEHNRLYWYRQTLGQGPEFLTYFQNEAQLEKSRLLSDRFSAERPKGSFSTLEIQRTEQGDSAMYLCASSPGTVVDTGELFFGEGSRLTVL.